The rows below give T cell receptor beta chains drawn from one sample of a study of cytomegalovirus exposure and HLA in healthy donors. Repertoires were generated with immunoSEQ multiplex PCR, while TCRdb's copy carries only in-frame clones and drops some. The top ten hold 12% to 15% of the sample, which has 100,000 to 140,000 clones, roughly 70% seen once. The sequencing input was PBMCs. Receptors originate from a woman aged 40 to 50 in good health and CMV-seropositive. Both conserved end residues are part of each CDR3. D genes are given only for firm matches. Expanded clones are given a class, and other clones once, few, many or no size at all.

.	TRBV2	TRBJ2-1	.	CASSENTGRWNEQFF	TGTGCCAGCAGTGAAAACACAGGTAGATGGAATGAGCAGTTCTTC
.	TRBV29-1	TRBJ2-2	.	CSVVLNTGELFF	TGCAGCGTTGTTCTGAACACCGGGGAGCTGTTTTTT
.	TRBV27	TRBJ1-2	.	CASSVWRPYGYTF	TGTGCCAGCAGTGTTTGGAGACCCTATGGCTACACCTTC
.	TRBV2	TRBJ1-2	.	CASSNGYGYTF	TGTGCCAGCAGTAACGGCTATGGCTACACCTTC
.	TRBV18	TRBJ1-1	.	CASEAGGNTEAFF	TGTGCCAGTGAAGCCGGGGGGAACACTGAAGCTTTCTTT
.	TRBV30	TRBJ1-1	TRBD1	CAWSERTGTEAFF	TGTGCCTGGAGTGAGCGGACAGGCACTGAAGCTTTCTTT
.	TRBV4-1	TRBJ1-5	.	CASSQEFGIGNQPQHF	TGTGCCAGCAGCCAAGAGTTCGGGATAGGCAATCAGCCCCAGCATTTT
.	TRBV7-2	TRBJ2-5	.	CASSLAFQETQYF	TGTGCCAGCAGCTTAGCCTTCCAAGAGACCCAGTACTTC
few	TRBV15	TRBJ1-6	TRBD1	CATSGDREPNSPLHF	TGTGCCACCAGCGGTGACAGGGAACCTAATTCACCCCTCCACTTT
once	TRBV2	TRBJ1-1	.	CASRAPSGPPVAFF	TGTGCCAGCAGAGCCCCATCAGGGCCTCCGGTTGCTTTCTTT
.	TRBV5-1	TRBJ2-3	.	CASSMDGNTQYF	TGCGCCAGCAGCATGGATGGCAATACGCAGTATTTT
.	TRBV11-1	TRBJ2-3	.	CASSSRGITDTQYF	TGTGCCAGCAGCTCTCGGGGGATCACAGATACGCAGTATTTT
.	TRBV11-2	TRBJ2-6	.	CASSSDFGANVLTF	TGTGCCAGCAGCTCGGACTTCGGGGCCAACGTCCTGACTTTC
few	TRBV5-1	TRBJ2-3	TRBD2	CATNSGGATDTQYF	TGCGCCACGAATAGCGGGGGGGCAACAGATACGCAGTATTTT
few	TRBV7-3	TRBJ1-1	.	CASSLGQNTEAFF	TGTGCCAGCAGCTTAGGACAGAACACTGAAGCTTTCTTT
.	TRBV6-1	TRBJ1-5	.	CASSEALRNQPQHF	TGTGCCAGCAGTGAAGCGCTCCGGAATCAGCCCCAGCATTTT
.	TRBV19	TRBJ2-1	TRBD1	CASSMVGTGELSEQFF	TGTGCCAGTTCCATGGTCGGGACAGGGGAGCTTAGTGAGCAGTTCTTC
.	TRBV9	TRBJ2-1	TRBD1	CASSVGGQGHYNEQFF	TGTGCCAGCAGCGTAGGCGGACAGGGGCACTACAATGAGCAGTTCTTC
.	TRBV5-1	TRBJ1-3	TRBD1	CASSWDRAGNTIYF	TGCGCCAGCAGCTGGGACAGGGCTGGAAACACCATATATTTT
.	TRBV5-1	TRBJ2-5	TRBD1	CASSRTGVGQETQYF	TGCGCCAGCAGCAGAACAGGGGTGGGCCAAGAGACCCAGTACTTC
.	TRBV30	TRBJ2-1	.	CAWNPGRGNEQFF	TGTGCCTGGAATCCAGGAAGGGGCAATGAGCAGTTCTTC
.	TRBV5-1	TRBJ2-6	.	CASSLGEIGVGPGSGANVLTF	TGCGCCAGCAGCTTGGGGGAAATAGGGGTAGGGCCTGGCTCTGGGGCCAACGTCCTGACTTTC
.	TRBV18	TRBJ1-1	TRBD1	CASSRGTDQEAFF	TGTGCCAGCTCACGCGGGACAGACCAGGAAGCTTTCTTT
.	TRBV27	TRBJ2-3	.	CASSFRGALTDTQYF	TGTGCCAGCAGTTTCCGGGGGGCGCTTACAGATACGCAGTATTTT
.	TRBV5-1	TRBJ1-2	TRBD1	CASSSGTGAYGYTF	TGCGCCAGCAGCTCCGGGACAGGGGCCTATGGCTACACCTTC
.	TRBV5-1	TRBJ2-3	TRBD1	CASSPIPGTGGADTQYF	TGCGCCAGCAGCCCTATCCCCGGGACAGGGGGCGCAGATACGCAGTATTTT
.	TRBV21-1	TRBJ2-7	.	CASSPDSYEQYF	TGTGCCAGCAGCCCGGACAGCTACGAGCAGTACTTC
.	TRBV19	TRBJ1-5	.	CASSISGIGQPQHF	TGTGCCAGTAGTATCTCGGGGATTGGGCAGCCCCAGCATTTT
.	TRBV6-5	TRBJ2-2	.	CASSYGVNTGELFF	TGTGCCAGCAGTTACGGAGTGAACACCGGGGAGCTGTTTTTT
.	TRBV13	TRBJ1-4	TRBD1	CASSPGTGGFGEKLFF	TGTGCCAGCAGCCCCGGGACAGGGGGATTTGGTGAAAAACTGTTTTTT
.	TRBV4-1	TRBJ1-2	.	CASSQGQSENYGYTF	TGCGCCAGCAGCCAAGGGCAGTCGGAGAACTATGGCTACACCTTC
.	TRBV30	TRBJ2-5	TRBD1	CAWSQDRARETQYF	TGTGCCTGGAGTCAAGACAGGGCCCGAGAGACCCAGTACTTC
once	TRBV7-7	TRBJ2-3	TRBD1	CASSLNPGGAGDTQYF	TGTGCTAGCAGCTTAAACCCAGGGGGCGCAGGAGATACGCAGTATTTT
.	TRBV11-1	TRBJ2-3	.	CASSLARLDTQYF	TGTGCCAGCAGCTTAGCGCGATTGGATACGCAGTATTTT
.	TRBV6-4	TRBJ2-3	.	CASSDRGSTDTQYF	TGTGCCAGCAGTGACAGGGGGAGCACAGATACGCAGTATTTT
.	TRBV6-6	TRBJ1-1	TRBD1	CASNRQGNTEAFF	TGTGCCAGCAATCGACAGGGGAACACTGAAGCTTTCTTT
.	TRBV6-5	TRBJ2-1	TRBD2	CASSSLAGGNNEQFF	TGTGCCAGCAGTTCCCTAGCGGGGGGAAACAATGAGCAGTTCTTC
few	TRBV2	TRBJ1-3	TRBD1	CASKASFWQGANTIYF	TGTGCCAGCAAGGCTTCGTTCTGGCAGGGGGCAAACACCATATATTTT
.	TRBV7-2	TRBJ1-6	.	CASSLDGGENSPLHF	TGTGCCAGCAGCTTAGATGGAGGGGAGAATTCACCCCTCCACTTT
once	TRBV11-2	TRBJ2-2	TRBD2	CASSLWLAGKNTGELFF	TGTGCCAGCAGCTTATGGCTAGCGGGGAAGAACACCGGGGAGCTGTTTTTT
.	TRBV6-5	TRBJ2-7	.	CASSYLLENGYEQYF	TGTGCCAGCAGTTACCTACTAGAGAATGGGTACGAGCAGTACTTC
.	TRBV18	TRBJ1-3	.	CASSPAGSISGNTIYF	TGTGCCAGCTCACCGGCAGGGTCGATCTCTGGAAACACCATATATTTT
.	TRBV10-3	TRBJ1-1	.	CATKKGIVGNTEAFF	TGTGCCACCAAAAAGGGGATCGTGGGGAACACTGAAGCTTTCTTT
.	TRBV10-3	TRBJ1-5	TRBD1	CAISGTGLGNQPQHF	TGTGCCATCAGCGGGACAGGGTTGGGCAATCAGCCCCAGCATTTT
once	TRBV6-5	TRBJ2-7	TRBD1	CASSNRDRGYEQYF	TGTGCCAGCAGTAACCGGGACAGAGGCTACGAGCAGTACTTC
few	TRBV9	TRBJ1-4	.	CASSVGTANEKLFF	TGTGCCAGCAGCGTAGGGACAGCAAATGAAAAACTGTTTTTT
.	TRBV6-5	TRBJ2-1	.	CASSYSTGFSPKFF	TGTGCCAGCAGTTACTCCACAGGGTTCTCGCCCAAGTTCTTC
.	TRBV5-1	TRBJ1-2	TRBD1	CASSSILTGASYTF	TGCGCCAGCAGCTCGATCCTTACAGGGGCGAGCTACACCTTC
once	TRBV7-3	TRBJ2-3	TRBD1	CASSTQGSADTQYF	TGTGCCAGCAGCACACAGGGGAGCGCAGATACGCAGTATTTT
.	TRBV2	TRBJ2-7	TRBD2	CASRILAGGYEQYF	TGTGCCAGCAGGATACTAGCGGGGGGCTACGAGCAGTACTTC
.	TRBV2	TRBJ1-5	TRBD1	CASSNRDSDRDSNQPQHF	TGTGCCAGCAGCAACCGGGACAGCGACCGCGATAGCAATCAGCCCCAGCATTTT
.	TRBV7-9	TRBJ1-4	.	CASSVTGKLFF	TGTGCCAGCAGCGTAACCGGAAAACTGTTTTTT
.	TRBV19	TRBJ2-7	TRBD2	CASSISGAGTYEQYF	TGTGCCAGTAGTATTAGCGGGGCCGGTACCTACGAGCAGTACTTC
.	TRBV9	TRBJ1-2	.	CASSVDRVYGYTF	TGTGCCAGCAGCGTAGACAGGGTCTATGGCTACACCTTC
.	TRBV29-1	TRBJ1-2	TRBD1	CSVAQTGNYGYTF	TGCAGCGTTGCTCAGACAGGGAACTATGGCTACACCTTC
.	TRBV7-2	TRBJ1-4	.	CASSFGGLGEKLFF	TGTGCCAGCAGCTTCGGAGGGTTGGGTGAAAAACTGTTTTTT
few	TRBV18	TRBJ1-2	TRBD1	CASSPTTTGVYGYTF	TGTGCCAGCTCACCTACTACGACAGGGGTCTATGGCTACACCTTC
few	TRBV30	TRBJ1-2	.	CAWGSGENYGYTF	TGTGCCTGGGGTTCAGGGGAGAACTATGGCTACACCTTC
.	TRBV29-1	TRBJ1-6	.	CSVAQGAYNSPLHF	TGCAGCGTTGCCCAGGGCGCCTATAATTCACCCCTCCACTTT